Below, one TCR beta chain is given with its context. The antigen remains undetermined. The V and J ends lost 8 bases and 0 bases, in that order; junction bases with no gene match: 6. The CDR3 has 14 residues. Germline V gene lookup returns CDR1 MNHEY and CDR2 SVGEGT. This entry belongs to a study of T cells after yellow fever vaccination. Overall study findings and caveats: Weaker in magnitude, the secondary response showed a faster peak on day 5 versus 15. Overall, a small share of clonotypes was seen in both CD4 and CD8 compartments.

TCRdb re-called the 5' RACE reads through MiXCR, storing one row per CDR3 protein. The repertoire holds a few hundred thousand distinct CDR3 sequences, with approximately 3.9% as singletons. The specimen was PBMCs, collected 5 days after the yellow fever booster vaccination. The chain employs TRBV6-2 or TRBV6-3 and TRBJ1-2; TRBD1 matches at 7 bases. The receptor comes from a man aged 18 to 29 who received the YFV17D yellow fever vaccine. The CDR3 loop is CASRGTVTNYGYTF. The CDR3, as DNA: TGTGCCAGCCGGGGGACAGTTACTAACTATGGCTACACCTTC.